A selection of T cell receptor beta chains follows, all from one sample in a study of shared clonotypes between healthy human individuals. Measured with immunoSEQ multiplex PCR; TCRdb has only the in-frame clones, and not every one. The data show about 820,000 clones, nearly 95% seen once. Sequencing input: naive CD8+ T cells sorted from blood. These receptors were collected from a man in his thirties or forties in good health. The CDR3 runs from the conserved cysteine through the conserved F or W. A D gene is named only where the DNA matches it firmly. Some rows mark clone size as missing; the rest say once, few, many or name a class of expanded clone.

size,J,V,D,CDR3,DNA
NA,TRBJ2-1,TRBV4-3,NA,CASSQGGLGTSGDNEQFF,TGCGCCAGCAGCCAAGGCGGACTCGGGACGTCGGGGGACAATGAGCAGTTCTTC
NA,TRBJ2-5,TRBV27,TRBD1,CASSLWGQDPPQETQYF,TGTGCCAGCAGTTTATGGGGACAGGATCCCCCACAAGAGACCCAGTACTTC
few,TRBJ1-5,TRBV27,NA,CASSPQGFYSNQPQHF,TGTGCCAGCAGTCCACAGGGATTCTATAGCAATCAGCCCCAGCATTTT
NA,TRBJ2-2,TRBV29-1,NA,CSVPGANTGELFF,TGCAGCGTCCCAGGGGCCAACACCGGGGAGCTGTTTTTT
once,TRBJ2-7,TRBV5-1,TRBD1,CASSWTGGAYEQYF,TGCGCCAGCAGCTGGACAGGGGGCGCATACGAGCAGTACTTC
NA,TRBJ2-1,TRBV7-3,NA,CASSQIGLGNNEQFF,TGTGCCAGCAGCCAAATCGGACTGGGGAACAATGAGCAGTTCTTC
NA,TRBJ1-1,TRBV30,NA,CALSETVNTEAFF,TGTGCCTTGTCTGAGACAGTGAACACTGAAGCTTTCTTT
NA,TRBJ2-2,TRBV5-6,NA,CASSLVSGELFF,TGTGCCAGCAGCTTGGTCTCCGGGGAGCTGTTTTTT
NA,TRBJ2-6,TRBV19,NA,CASSISSSGANVLTF,TGTGCCAGTAGTATTTCCAGCTCTGGGGCCAACGTCCTGACTTTC
NA,TRBJ2-3,TRBV18,TRBD2,CASSPITSGLTDTQYF,TGTGCCAGCTCACCAATTACTAGCGGTTTGACCGATACGCAGTATTTT
NA,TRBJ1-2,TRBV29-1,NA,CSVNSGANYGYTF,TGCAGCGTGAATTCAGGGGCGAACTATGGCTACACCTTC
NA,TRBJ2-7,TRBV7-2,NA,CASSPLVRGEQYF,TGTGCCAGCAGCCCCCTAGTCCGGGGGGAGCAGTACTTC
NA,TRBJ2-1,TRBV6-1,NA,CASSEFSGYNEQFF,TGTGCCAGCAGTGAATTTAGCGGCTACAATGAGCAGTTCTTC
NA,TRBJ2-3,TRBV5-1,TRBD2,CASSKGLAGGFGDTQYF,TGCGCCAGCAGCAAAGGACTAGCGGGAGGATTCGGAGATACGCAGTATTTT
NA,TRBJ2-1,TRBV27,NA,CASSFGENEQFF,TGTGCCAGCAGTTTCGGAGAGAATGAGCAGTTCTTC
NA,TRBJ1-4,TRBV27,TRBD1,CASSARQGRVAEKLFF,TGTGCCAGCAGTGCGCGACAGGGTAGGGTCGCGGAAAAACTGTTTTTT
NA,TRBJ2-7,TRBV10-2,TRBD2,CASRLAGASYEQYF,TGCGCCAGCAGACTAGCGGGAGCGTCCTACGAGCAGTACTTC
NA,TRBJ1-1,TRBV4-2,NA,CASSQGAVVNTEAFF,TGTGCCAGCAGCCAAGGTGCTGTTGTGAACACTGAAGCTTTCTTT
NA,TRBJ2-5,TRBV11-2,TRBD1,CASSFSRGQGEETQYF,TGTGCCAGCAGCTTCTCCAGGGGGCAGGGGGAAGAGACCCAGTACTTC
NA,TRBJ2-3,TRBV7-6,TRBD1,CASSDTGDIGTDTQYF,TGTGCCAGCAGCGATACAGGGGACATAGGCACAGATACGCAGTATTTT
NA,TRBJ2-7,TRBV4-3,TRBD1,CASSQDRVGDEQYF,TGCGCCAGCAGCCAGGACAGGGTTGGCGACGAGCAGTACTTC
many,TRBJ2-7,TRBV6-1,TRBD2,CASSERLAGAYEQYF,TGTGCCAGCAGTGAGAGACTAGCGGGAGCATACGAGCAGTACTTC
NA,TRBJ2-7,TRBV30,TRBD1,CAWSGRQGELAYEQYF,TGTGCCTGGAGTGGGAGACAGGGCGAACTAGCCTACGAGCAGTACTTC
NA,TRBJ2-2,TRBV6-6,NA,CASSYGGAAGGELFF,TGTGCCAGCAGTTACGGGGGGGCGGCTGGCGGGGAGCTGTTTTTT
few,TRBJ1-2,TRBV5-1,TRBD1,CASSLGRGTGDYGYTF,TGCGCCAGCAGCTTGGGACGCGGGACAGGGGACTATGGCTACACCTTC
NA,TRBJ2-2,TRBV6-4,NA,CASRRSGNTGELFF,TGTGCCAGCAGGAGGTCCGGGAACACCGGGGAGCTGTTTTTT
NA,TRBJ1-1,TRBV18,NA,CASSPGSPTEAFF,TGTGCCAGCTCACCCGGTTCCCCGACTGAAGCTTTCTTT
NA,TRBJ2-7,TRBV11-2,NA,CASSFVQYTYEQYF,TGTGCCAGCAGCTTCGTTCAGTACACCTACGAGCAGTACTTC
once,TRBJ2-2,TRBV4-3,TRBD2,CASSQGGLAGAPGELFF,TGCGCCAGCAGCCAAGGCGGTCTAGCGGGAGCCCCCGGGGAGCTGTTTTTT
NA,TRBJ1-5,TRBV5-5,NA,CASSLARNIHSNQPQHF,TGTGCCAGCAGCTTGGCCAGGAATATCCATAGCAATCAGCCCCAGCATTTT
NA,TRBJ1-2,TRBV29-1,TRBD1,CSVEAGGGNTF,TGCAGCGTTGAGGCAGGGGGAGGGAACACCTTC
NA,TRBJ2-3,TRBV27,NA,CASHGQPDTQYF,TGTGCCAGCCATGGACAGCCAGATACGCAGTATTTT
NA,TRBJ2-7,TRBV2,TRBD2,CASSEGGRLAGSSYEQYF,TGTGCCAGCAGTGAGGGAGGGCGCCTAGCGGGTTCCTCCTACGAGCAGTACTTC
NA,TRBJ2-5,TRBV19,NA,CASRPPSLQETQYF,TGTGCCAGTCGTCCACCTAGTCTTCAAGAGACCCAGTACTTC
NA,TRBJ1-4,TRBV18,NA,CASSPLTNEKLFF,TGTGCCAGCTCACCCCTAACTAATGAAAAACTGTTTTTT
NA,TRBJ2-7,TRBV7-6,NA,CASSLGRGSYEQYF,TGTGCCAGCAGCTTAGGACGAGGCTCCTACGAGCAGTACTTC
NA,TRBJ2-7,TRBV11-2,NA,CASSLGPYYEQYF,TGTGCCAGCAGCTTAGGACCCTACTACGAGCAGTACTTC
once,TRBJ2-7,TRBV2,TRBD1,CASSNPRDSLYEQYF,TGTGCCAGCAGTAACCCCCGGGACAGCCTTTACGAGCAGTACTTC
NA,TRBJ2-1,TRBV10-1,TRBD2,CASSEETSGGSAFF,TGCGCCAGCAGCGAGGAGACTAGCGGAGGTTCTGCGTTCTTC
once,TRBJ1-5,TRBV2,NA,CASSEADTNQPQHF,TGTGCCAGCAGTGAGGCGGATACCAATCAGCCCCAGCATTTT
NA,TRBJ1-5,TRBV5-1,NA,CASSPGGFRDDQPQHF,TGCGCCAGCAGCCCGGGGGGGTTCAGGGACGATCAGCCCCAGCATTTT
NA,TRBJ2-7,TRBV11-2,NA,CASSLVRTPAYEQYF,TGTGCCAGCAGCTTAGTAAGGACGCCTGCCTACGAGCAGTACTTC
NA,TRBJ1-3,TRBV11-2,NA,CASRLARAGNTIYF,TGTGCCAGCCGCTTAGCTCGTGCTGGAAACACCATATATTTT
NA,TRBJ1-1,TRBV6-5,NA,CASSRGANTEAFF,TGTGCCAGCAGTCGGGGGGCAAACACTGAAGCTTTCTTT
NA,TRBJ2-1,TRBV11-2,NA,CASRMGDSYNEQFF,TGTGCCAGCAGGATGGGGGACTCCTACAATGAGCAGTTCTTC
NA,TRBJ2-7,TRBV27,TRBD1,CASSWSGTGGYEQYF,TGTGCCAGCAGTTGGTCCGGGACAGGGGGCTACGAGCAGTACTTC
NA,TRBJ2-3,TRBV4-1,NA,CASSQDLSYTQYF,TGCGCCAGCAGCCAAGATTTGTCCTATACGCAGTATTTT
once,TRBJ2-1,TRBV5-1,TRBD2,CASSPTGSGSNNEQFF,TGCGCCAGCAGCCCGACGGGTAGCGGGAGTAACAATGAGCAGTTCTTC
NA,TRBJ1-2,TRBV10-3,NA,CAITTGIYGYTF,TGTGCCATCACCACAGGGATCTATGGCTACACCTTC
NA,TRBJ2-3,TRBV4-1,TRBD2,CASSQDPELAEVTDTQYF,TGCGCCAGCAGCCAAGATCCCGAACTAGCGGAGGTCACAGATACGCAGTATTTT
NA,TRBJ2-5,TRBV19,TRBD2,CASSIDQRTSDQETQYF,TGTGCCAGTAGTATAGATCAACGGACTAGCGACCAAGAGACCCAGTACTTC
NA,TRBJ2-7,TRBV27,NA,CASSLARPEGSYEQYF,TGTGCCAGCAGTTTGGCTAGGCCCGAAGGGTCCTACGAGCAGTACTTC
once,TRBJ2-7,TRBV7-2,NA,CASIEAGHSYEQYF,TGTGCCAGCATCGAGGCGGGGCACTCCTACGAGCAGTACTTC
NA,TRBJ2-7,TRBV7-9,NA,CASKGSTYEQYF,TGTGCCAGCAAGGGCAGTACCTACGAGCAGTACTTC
NA,TRBJ2-3,TRBV7-6,NA,CASSPRAGSGYTDTQYF,TGTGCCAGCAGCCCCCGGGCGGGATCTGGATACACAGATACGCAGTATTTT
NA,TRBJ2-7,TRBV4-3,TRBD2,CASSQGGGWGEQYF,TGCGCCAGCAGCCAAGGCGGGGGATGGGGCGAGCAGTACTTC
NA,TRBJ2-2,TRBV11-2,NA,CASTSPTGELFF,TGTGCCAGCACCTCACCCACCGGGGAGCTGTTTTTT
NA,TRBJ2-1,TRBV13,NA,CASSLGLDISNEQFF,TGTGCCAGCAGCTTAGGACTAGATATTAGTAATGAGCAGTTCTTC
NA,TRBJ1-1,TRBV29-1,NA,CSVEDRGKVTTEAFF,TGCAGCGTTGAAGATCGTGGGAAGGTAACCACTGAAGCTTTCTTT